Below, one TCR beta chain is given with its context. The target antigen is unknown. This sample was taken from a study of T-cell reconstitution after alpha-beta-depleted transplantation in children. Regarding the study as a whole: At the one-year point after transplant, T-cell counts and TCRbeta diversity were found to come mostly from T cells that had been newly produced. Alpha-beta T cells about two months after transplant reportedly derived from several hundred expanded graft clones.

The CDR3 spans 14 residues. Germline CDR1 is SGHAT and CDR2 is FQNNGV. Trimming took 5 bases from V and 5 from J, leaving 15 bases between them. For TCRbeta, the library was prepared with unique molecular identifiers. TCRdb redid the calling of the PCR reads with MiXCR, one entry per CDR3 protein. The repertoire holds 350,000 to 500,000 distinct CDR3 sequences, with roughly 43% as singletons. The specimen was PBMCs, collected before TCRalphabeta/CD19-depleted stem cell transplant. The chain joins TRBV11-2 to TRBJ1-1, with a weak D call TRBD1 (5 bases). This TCR came from a girl aged 2-10 years with aplastic anemia, due to receive a stem cell transplant. CDR3 protein: CASSPRGRQTEAFF. CDR3 sequence (DNA): TGTGCCAGCAGCCCCCGGGGCCGGCAGACTGAAGCTTTCTTT.